These T cell receptor beta chains were read from a single sample in a study of human T cells and chemical hapten exposure. TCRdb analysed the RACE reads with MiXCR anew, one entry per CDR3 protein. The sample has around 180,000 distinct CDR3 sequences, approximately 29% seen once; the top ten hold 2.9%. The material was whole blood, obtained in connection with sensitization to the hapten diphenylcyclopropenone (DPC). Every receptor here comes from a woman aged 25 to 39 with alopecia areata. Some clones in this sample may be carry-over from other donors' samples. The CDR3 runs from the conserved cysteine through the conserved F or W. A D gene is named only where the DNA matches it firmly. Clone size is stated in some rows and not others, as once, few, many or a class when expanded.

size	V	J	D	CDR3	DNA
many	TRBV9	TRBJ1-1	TRBD1	CASSVGDRGAEAFF	TGTGCCAGCAGCGTAGGAGACAGGGGCGCTGAAGCTTTCTTT
.	TRBV3-1	TRBJ1-2	.	CASSQDFGKGGYGYTF	TGTGCCAGCAGCCAAGATTTCGGTAAGGGTGGCTATGGCTACACCTTC
.	TRBV5-1	TRBJ1-1	.	CASSLWGAGQNEAFF	TGCGCCAGCAGCTTGTGGGGGGCGGGGCAGAATGAAGCTTTCTTT
few	TRBV28	TRBJ1-1	.	CASIDPGHAVNTEAFF	TGTGCCAGCATCGATCCGGGACACGCCGTGAACACTGAAGCTTTCTTT
few	TRBV7-7	TRBJ2-3	.	CASSQGDTTDTQYF	TGTGCCAGCAGCCAAGGGGACACCACAGATACGCAGTATTTT
few	TRBV24-1	TRBJ2-3	.	CATSDLSQGTDTQYF	TGTGCCACCAGTGATTTGTCGCAGGGTACAGATACGCAGTATTTT
.	TRBV5-1	TRBJ2-3	.	CASSLEQRDTQYF	TGCGCCAGCAGCTTGGAGCAGCGGGATACGCAGTATTTT
.	TRBV29-1	TRBJ2-2	.	CSVDPSGAGELFF	TGCAGCGTTGACCCTTCGGGGGCCGGGGAGCTGTTTTTT
.	TRBV7-2	TRBJ2-5	TRBD1	CASSSGQGHQETQYF	TGTGCCAGCAGCTCTGGACAGGGACACCAAGAGACCCAGTACTTC
few	TRBV7-8	TRBJ2-2	.	CASSILGRETGELFF	TGTGCCAGCAGCATATTGGGACGGGAAACCGGGGAGCTGTTTTTT
few	TRBV19	TRBJ1-5	.	CASSIRGFQPQHF	TGTGCCAGTAGTATACGCGGTTTTCAGCCCCAGCATTTT
.	TRBV27	TRBJ2-7	TRBD2	CASSLAGGIEQYF	TGTGCCAGCAGCCTAGCGGGAGGCATCGAGCAGTACTTC